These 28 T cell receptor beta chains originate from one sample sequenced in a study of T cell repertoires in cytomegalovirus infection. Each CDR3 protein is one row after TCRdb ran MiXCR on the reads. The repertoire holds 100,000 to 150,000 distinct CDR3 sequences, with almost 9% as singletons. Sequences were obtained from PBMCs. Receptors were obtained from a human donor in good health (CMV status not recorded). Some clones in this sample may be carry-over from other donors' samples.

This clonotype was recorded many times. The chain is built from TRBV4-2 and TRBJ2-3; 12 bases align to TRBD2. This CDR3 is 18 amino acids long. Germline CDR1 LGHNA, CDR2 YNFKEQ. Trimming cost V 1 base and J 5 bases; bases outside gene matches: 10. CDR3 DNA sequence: TGTGCCAGCAGCCAAGTAACTTCTAGCGGGGGGGCGGAAGATACGCAGTATTTT. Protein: CASSQVTSSGGAEDTQYF.

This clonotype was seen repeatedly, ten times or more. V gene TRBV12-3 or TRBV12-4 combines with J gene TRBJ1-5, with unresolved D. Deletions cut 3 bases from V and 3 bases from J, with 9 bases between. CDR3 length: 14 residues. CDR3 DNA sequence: TGTGCCAGCAGTTTCGGGGTTGACAATCAGCCCCAGCATTTT. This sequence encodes CASSFGVDNQPQHF.

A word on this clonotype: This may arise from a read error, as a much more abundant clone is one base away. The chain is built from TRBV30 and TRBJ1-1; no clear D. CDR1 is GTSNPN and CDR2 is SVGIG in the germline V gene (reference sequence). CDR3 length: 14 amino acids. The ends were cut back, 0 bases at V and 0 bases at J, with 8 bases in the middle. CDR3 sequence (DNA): TGTGCCTGGAGTGTCGGTTTATTGAACACTGAAGCTTTCTTT. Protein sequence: CAWSVGLLNTEAFF.

The DNA for the CDR3 is TGTGCCAGCAGCTTATTTATGGCAGGGAGTTCACCCCTCCACTTT. As protein: CASSLFMAGSSPLHF. V is TRBV7-2 and J is TRBJ1-6, with a tentative D call TRBD1 (5 bases). V shed 2 bases and J shed 9 bases, with 14 bases lying between them. CDR3 size: 15 residues. Germline loops: CDR1 SGHTA, CDR2 FQGNSA.

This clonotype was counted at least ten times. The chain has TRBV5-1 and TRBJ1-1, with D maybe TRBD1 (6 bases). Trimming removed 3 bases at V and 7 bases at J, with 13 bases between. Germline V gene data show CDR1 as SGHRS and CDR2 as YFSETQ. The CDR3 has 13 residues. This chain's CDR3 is CASSYAGEGEAFF. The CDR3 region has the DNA TGCGCCAGCAGCTACGCAGGGGAAGGTGAAGCTTTCTTT.

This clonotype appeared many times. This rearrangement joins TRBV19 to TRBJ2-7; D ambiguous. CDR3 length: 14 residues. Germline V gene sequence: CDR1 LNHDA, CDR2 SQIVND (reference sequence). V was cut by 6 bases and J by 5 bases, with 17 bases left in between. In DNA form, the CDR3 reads TGTGCCAGTAGCCGGCCGGACCGTGGGGACGAGCAGTACTTC. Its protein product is CASSRPDRGDEQYF. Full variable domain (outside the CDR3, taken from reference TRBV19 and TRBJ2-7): DGGITQSPKYLFRKEGQNVTLSCEQNLNHDAMYWYRQDPGQGLRLIYYSQIVNDFQKGDIAEGYSVSREKKESFPLTVTSAQKNPTAFYLCASSRPDRGDEQYFGPGTRLTVT.

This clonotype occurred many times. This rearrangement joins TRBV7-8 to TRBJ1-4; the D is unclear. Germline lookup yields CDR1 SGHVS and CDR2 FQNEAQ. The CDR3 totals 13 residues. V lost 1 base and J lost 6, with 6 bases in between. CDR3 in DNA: TGTGCCAGCAGCTTAGGGCGATATGAAAAACTGTTTTTT. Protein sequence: CASSLGRYEKLFF.

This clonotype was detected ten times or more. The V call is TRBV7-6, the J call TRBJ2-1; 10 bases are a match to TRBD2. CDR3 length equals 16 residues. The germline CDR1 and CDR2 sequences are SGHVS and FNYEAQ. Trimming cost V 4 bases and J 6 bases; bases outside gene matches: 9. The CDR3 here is CASSSQGSGGANEQFF. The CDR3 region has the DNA TGTGCCAGCAGCTCCCAAGGGAGCGGGGGGGCCAATGAGCAGTTCTTC.

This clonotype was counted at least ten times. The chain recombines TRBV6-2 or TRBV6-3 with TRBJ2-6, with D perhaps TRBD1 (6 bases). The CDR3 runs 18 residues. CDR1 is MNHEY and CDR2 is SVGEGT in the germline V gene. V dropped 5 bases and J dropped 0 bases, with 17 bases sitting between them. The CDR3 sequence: CASSIWPGQTSGANVLTF. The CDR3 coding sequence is TGTGCCAGCAGTATTTGGCCGGGACAAACCTCTGGGGCCAACGTCCTGACTTTC.

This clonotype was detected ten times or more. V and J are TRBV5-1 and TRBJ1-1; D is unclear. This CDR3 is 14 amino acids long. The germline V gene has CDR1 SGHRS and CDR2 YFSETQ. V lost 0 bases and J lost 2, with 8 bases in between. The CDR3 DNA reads TGCGCCAGCAGCTTGGATGGTAGAAACACTGAAGCTTTCTTT. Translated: CASSLDGRNTEAFF.

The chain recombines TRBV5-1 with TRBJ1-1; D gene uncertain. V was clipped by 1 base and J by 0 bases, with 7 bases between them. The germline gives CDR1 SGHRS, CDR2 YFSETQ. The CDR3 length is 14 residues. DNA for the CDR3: TGCGCCAGCAGCTTGTTCGGATTGAACACTGAAGCTTTCTTT. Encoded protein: CASSLFGLNTEAFF.

The CDR3 here is CSATGQLDTEAFF. CDR3 in DNA: TGCAGCGCTACGGGACAGCTAGACACTGAAGCTTTCTTT. The chain employs TRBV29-1 and TRBJ1-1, with 7 bases that match TRBD1. Germline loops: CDR1 SQVTM, CDR2 ANQGSEA. Trimming cost V 7 bases and J 3 bases; bases outside gene matches: 8. CDR3 size: 13 residues.

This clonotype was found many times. CDR3 DNA: TGTGCCAGCAGATGCTGGCAATGCAATGAGCAGTTCTTC. Its protein is CASRCWQCNEQFF. The chain links TRBV6-5 to TRBJ2-1; D not resolved. V was cut by 6 bases and J by 6 bases, with 12 bases left in between. This CDR3 comprises 13 residues. CDR1 is MNHEY and CDR2 is SVGAGI in the germline V gene.

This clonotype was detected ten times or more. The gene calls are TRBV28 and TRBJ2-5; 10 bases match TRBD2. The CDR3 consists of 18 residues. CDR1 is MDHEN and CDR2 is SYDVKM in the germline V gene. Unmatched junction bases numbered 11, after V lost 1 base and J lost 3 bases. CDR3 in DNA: TGTGCCAGCAGTTTATACCTGGATAGTAGCGGGGGGAAAGAGACCCAGTACTTC. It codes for CASSLYLDSSGGKETQYF.

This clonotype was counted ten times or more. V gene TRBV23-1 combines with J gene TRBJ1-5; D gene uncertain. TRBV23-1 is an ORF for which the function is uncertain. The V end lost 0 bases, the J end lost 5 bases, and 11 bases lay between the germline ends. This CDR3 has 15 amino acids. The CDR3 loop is CASSQSEGPHQPQHF. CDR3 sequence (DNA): TGCGCCAGCAGTCAATCGGAGGGCCCGCATCAGCCCCAGCATTTT.

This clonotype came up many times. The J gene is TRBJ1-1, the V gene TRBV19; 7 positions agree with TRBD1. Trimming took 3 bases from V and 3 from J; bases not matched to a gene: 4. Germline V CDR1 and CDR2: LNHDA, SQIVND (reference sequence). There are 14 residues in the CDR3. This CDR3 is CASSIDRAHTEAFF. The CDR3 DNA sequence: TGTGCCAGTAGTATCGACAGGGCCCACACTGAAGCTTTCTTT. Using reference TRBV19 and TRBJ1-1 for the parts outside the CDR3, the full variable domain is DGGITQSPKYLFRKEGQNVTLSCEQNLNHDAMYWYRQDPGQGLRLIYYSQIVNDFQKGDIAEGYSVSREKKESFPLTVTSAQKNPTAFYLCASSIDRAHTEAFFGQGTRLTVV.

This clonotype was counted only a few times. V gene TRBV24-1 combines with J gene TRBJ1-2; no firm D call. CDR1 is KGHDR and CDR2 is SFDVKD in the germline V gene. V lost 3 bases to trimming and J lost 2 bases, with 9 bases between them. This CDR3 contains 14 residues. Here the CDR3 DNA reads TGTGCCACCAGTGATGTGGACCGAAACTATGGCTACACCTTC. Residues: CATSDVDRNYGYTF.

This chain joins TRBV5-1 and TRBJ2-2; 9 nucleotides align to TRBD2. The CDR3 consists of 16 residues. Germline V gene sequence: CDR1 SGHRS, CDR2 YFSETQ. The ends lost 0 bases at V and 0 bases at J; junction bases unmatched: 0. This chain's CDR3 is CASSLGLAANTGELFF. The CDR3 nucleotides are TGCGCCAGCAGCTTGGGACTAGCGGCGAACACCGGGGAGCTGTTTTTT.

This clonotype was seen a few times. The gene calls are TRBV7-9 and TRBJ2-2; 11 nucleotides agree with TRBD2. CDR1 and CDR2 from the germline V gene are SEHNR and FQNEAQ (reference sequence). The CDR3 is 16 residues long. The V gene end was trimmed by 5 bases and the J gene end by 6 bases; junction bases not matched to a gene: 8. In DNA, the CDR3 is TGTGCCAGCAGCCCTACACCGGGACTAGCGGCCGGGGAGCTGTTTTTT. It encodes CASSPTPGLAAGELFF.

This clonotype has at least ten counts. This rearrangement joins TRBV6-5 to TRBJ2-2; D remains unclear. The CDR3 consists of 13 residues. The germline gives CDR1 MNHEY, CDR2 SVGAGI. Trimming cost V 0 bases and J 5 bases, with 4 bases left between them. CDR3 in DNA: TGTGCCAGCAGTTACTCGATGACCGGGGAGCTGTTTTTT. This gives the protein CASSYSMTGELFF.

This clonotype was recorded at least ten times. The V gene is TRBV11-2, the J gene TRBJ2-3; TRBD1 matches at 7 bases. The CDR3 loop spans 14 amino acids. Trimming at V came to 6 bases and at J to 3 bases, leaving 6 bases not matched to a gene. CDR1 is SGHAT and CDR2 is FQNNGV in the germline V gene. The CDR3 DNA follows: TGTGCCAGCAGGGACAGGAGCAGAACAGATACGCAGTATTTT. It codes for CASRDRSRTDTQYF.

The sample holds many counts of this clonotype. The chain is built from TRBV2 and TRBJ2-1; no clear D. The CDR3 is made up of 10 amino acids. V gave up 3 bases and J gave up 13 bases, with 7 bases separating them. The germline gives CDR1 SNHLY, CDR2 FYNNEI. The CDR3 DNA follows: TGTGCCAGCAGTGAGGTGAAACAGTTCTTC. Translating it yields CASSEVKQFF.

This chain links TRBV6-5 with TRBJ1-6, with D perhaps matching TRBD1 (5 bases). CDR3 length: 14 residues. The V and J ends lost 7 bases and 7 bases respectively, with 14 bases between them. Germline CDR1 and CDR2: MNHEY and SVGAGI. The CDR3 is CASNLAGGNSPLHF. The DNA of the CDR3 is TGTGCCAGCAACCTGGCGGGGGGAAATTCACCCCTCCACTTT.

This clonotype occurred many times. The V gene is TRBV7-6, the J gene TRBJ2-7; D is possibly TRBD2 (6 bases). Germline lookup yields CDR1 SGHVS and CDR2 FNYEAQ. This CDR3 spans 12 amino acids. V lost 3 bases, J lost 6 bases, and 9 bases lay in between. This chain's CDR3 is CASSFPAGEQYF. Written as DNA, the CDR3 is TGTGCCAGCAGCTTCCCAGCGGGCGAGCAGTACTTC.

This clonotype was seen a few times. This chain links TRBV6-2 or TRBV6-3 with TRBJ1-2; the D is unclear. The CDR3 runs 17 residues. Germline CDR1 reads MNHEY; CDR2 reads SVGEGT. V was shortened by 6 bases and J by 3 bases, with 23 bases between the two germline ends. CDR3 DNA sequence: TGTGCCAGCAGACTTGTCGGCCCCACGGGCGCGGACTATGGCTACACCTTC. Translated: CASRLVGPTGADYGYTF.

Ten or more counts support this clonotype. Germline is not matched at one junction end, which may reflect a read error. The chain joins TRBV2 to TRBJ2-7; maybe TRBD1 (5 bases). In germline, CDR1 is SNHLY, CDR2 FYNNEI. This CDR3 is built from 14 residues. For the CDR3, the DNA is TGTGCCAGCACTGAAGGTGCAGGGTACAACGAGCAGTACTTC. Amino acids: CASTEGAGYNEQYF. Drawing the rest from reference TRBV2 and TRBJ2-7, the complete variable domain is EPEVTQTPSHQVTQMGQEVILRCVPISNHLYFYWYRQILGQKVEFLVSFYNNEISEKSEIFDDQFSVERPDGSNFTLKIRSTKLEDSAMYFCASTEGAGYNEQYFGPGTRLTVT.

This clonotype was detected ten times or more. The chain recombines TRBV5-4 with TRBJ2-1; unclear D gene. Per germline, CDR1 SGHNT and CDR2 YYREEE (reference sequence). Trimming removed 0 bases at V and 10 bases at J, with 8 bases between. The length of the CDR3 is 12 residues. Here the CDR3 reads CASSLVGLEQFF. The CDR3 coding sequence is TGTGCCAGCAGCTTGGTAGGATTGGAGCAGTTCTTC.

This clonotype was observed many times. This CDR3 is CASGLNEQYF. DNA for the CDR3: TGTGCTAGTGGTTTGAACGAGCAGTACTTC. The V gene is TRBV12-5, the J gene TRBJ2-7, with no clear D. The CDR3 spans 10 residues. Trimming removed 2 bases from V and 5 bases from J, with 1 base in between. Germline CDR1 is LGHNT and CDR2 is FRNRAP.